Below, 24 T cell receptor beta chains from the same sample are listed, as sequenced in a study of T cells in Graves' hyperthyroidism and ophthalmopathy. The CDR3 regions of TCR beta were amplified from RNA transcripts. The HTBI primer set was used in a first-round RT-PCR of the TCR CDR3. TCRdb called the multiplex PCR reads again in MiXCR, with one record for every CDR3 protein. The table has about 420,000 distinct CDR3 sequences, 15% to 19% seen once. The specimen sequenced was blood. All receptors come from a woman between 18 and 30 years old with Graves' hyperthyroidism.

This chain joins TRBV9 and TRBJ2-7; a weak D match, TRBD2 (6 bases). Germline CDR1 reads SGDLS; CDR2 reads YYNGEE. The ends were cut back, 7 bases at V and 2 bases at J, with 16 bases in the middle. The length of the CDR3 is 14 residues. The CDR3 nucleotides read TGTGCCAGCCCGGCGGGGCCAGTTCCCTACGAGCAGTACTTC. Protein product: CASPAGPVPYEQYF.

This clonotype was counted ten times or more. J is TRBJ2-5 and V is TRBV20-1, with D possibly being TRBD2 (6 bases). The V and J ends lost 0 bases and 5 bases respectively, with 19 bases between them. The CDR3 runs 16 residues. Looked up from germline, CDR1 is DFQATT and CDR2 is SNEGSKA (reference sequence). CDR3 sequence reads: CSARDQGFGAGETQYF. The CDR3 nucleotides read TGCAGTGCTAGAGATCAAGGCTTCGGGGCGGGGGAGACCCAGTACTTC.

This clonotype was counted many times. The CDR3 region is CSARTASGGVYNEQFF. Written as DNA, the CDR3 is TGCAGTGCTAGAACGGCTAGCGGGGGGGTTTACAATGAGCAGTTCTTC. V is TRBV20-1 and J is TRBJ2-1; 12 bases are a match to TRBD2. The CDR3 extends over 16 amino acids. Looked up from germline, CDR1 is DFQATT and CDR2 is SNEGSKA (reference sequence). The J segment lost 4 bases and the V segment lost 2 bases, leaving 6 bases of the junction unmatched.

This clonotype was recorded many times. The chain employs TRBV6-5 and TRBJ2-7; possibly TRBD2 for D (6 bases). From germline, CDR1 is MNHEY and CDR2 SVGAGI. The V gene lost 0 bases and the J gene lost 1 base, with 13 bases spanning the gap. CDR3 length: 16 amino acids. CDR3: CASSYSWGVPSYEQYF. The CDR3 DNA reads TGTGCCAGCAGTTACTCCTGGGGGGTACCATCCTACGAGCAGTACTTC.

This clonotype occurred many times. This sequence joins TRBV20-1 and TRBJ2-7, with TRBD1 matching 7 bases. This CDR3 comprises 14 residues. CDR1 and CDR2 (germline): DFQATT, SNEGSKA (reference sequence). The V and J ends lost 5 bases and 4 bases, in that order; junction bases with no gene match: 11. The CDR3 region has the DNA TGCAGTGCTTCTACAGGGGCCGCGACTTACGAGCAGTACTTC. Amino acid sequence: CSASTGAATYEQYF.

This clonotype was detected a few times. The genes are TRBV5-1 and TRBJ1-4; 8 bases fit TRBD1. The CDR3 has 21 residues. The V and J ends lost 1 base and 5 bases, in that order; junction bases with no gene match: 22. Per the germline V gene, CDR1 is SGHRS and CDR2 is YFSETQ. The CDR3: CASSLKVQEFRQGRPNEKLFF. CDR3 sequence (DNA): TGCGCCAGCAGCTTGAAGGTTCAAGAGTTTAGACAGGGGCGACCGAATGAAAAACTGTTTTTT.

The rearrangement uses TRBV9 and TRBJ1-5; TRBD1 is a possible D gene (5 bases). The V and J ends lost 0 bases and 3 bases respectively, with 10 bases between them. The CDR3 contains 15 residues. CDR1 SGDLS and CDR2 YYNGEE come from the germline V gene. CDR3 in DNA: TGTGCCAGCAGCGTAGGGTCAGGGACCAATCAGCCCCAGCATTTT. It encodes CASSVGSGTNQPQHF.

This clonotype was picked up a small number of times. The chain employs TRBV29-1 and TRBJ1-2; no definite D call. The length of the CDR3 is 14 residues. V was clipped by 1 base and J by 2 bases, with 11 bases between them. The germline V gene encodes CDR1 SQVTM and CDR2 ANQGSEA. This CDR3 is CSVEVLPGNYGYTF. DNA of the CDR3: TGCAGCGTTGAAGTCCTACCGGGAAACTATGGCTACACCTTC.

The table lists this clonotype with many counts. CDR3 coding DNA: TGTGCCAGCAGCGAGGGGGTAGTCAATCAGCCCCAGCATTTT. Encoded protein: CASSEGVVNQPQHF. The chain carries TRBV13 and TRBJ1-5; a weak D match, TRBD1 (6 bases). There are 14 residues in the CDR3. CDR1 and CDR2 from the germline V gene are PRHDT and FYEKMQ (reference sequence). Trimming left V 5 bases short and J 3 bases short, with 11 bases between.

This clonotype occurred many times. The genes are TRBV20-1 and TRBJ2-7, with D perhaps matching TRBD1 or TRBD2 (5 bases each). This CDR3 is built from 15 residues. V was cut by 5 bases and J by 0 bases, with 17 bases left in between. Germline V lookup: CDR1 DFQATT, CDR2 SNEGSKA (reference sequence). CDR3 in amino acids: CSAGPGTRSSYEQYF. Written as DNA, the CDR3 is TGCAGTGCTGGCCCCGGGACCCGAAGCTCCTACGAGCAGTACTTC.

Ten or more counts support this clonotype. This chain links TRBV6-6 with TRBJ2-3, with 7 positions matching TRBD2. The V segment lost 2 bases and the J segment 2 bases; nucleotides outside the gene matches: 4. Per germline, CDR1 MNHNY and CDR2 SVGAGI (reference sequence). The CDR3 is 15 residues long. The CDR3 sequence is CASSYQRGLTDTQYF. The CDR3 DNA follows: TGTGCCAGCAGTTACCAGCGGGGACTCACAGATACGCAGTATTTT.

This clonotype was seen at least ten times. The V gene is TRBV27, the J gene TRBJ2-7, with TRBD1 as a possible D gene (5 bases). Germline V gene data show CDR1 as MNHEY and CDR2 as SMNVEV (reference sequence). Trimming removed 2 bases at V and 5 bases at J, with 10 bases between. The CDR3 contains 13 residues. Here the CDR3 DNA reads TGTGCCAGCAGTTTAGCTCAGGGAAACGAGCAGTACTTC. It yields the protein CASSLAQGNEQYF.

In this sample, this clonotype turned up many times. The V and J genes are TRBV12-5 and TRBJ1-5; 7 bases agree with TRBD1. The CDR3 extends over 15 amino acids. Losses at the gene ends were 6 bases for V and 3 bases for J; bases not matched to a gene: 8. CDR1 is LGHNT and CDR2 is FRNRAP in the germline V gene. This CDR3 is CASGSGQNDNQPQHF. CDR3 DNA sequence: TGTGCTAGTGGCTCGGGACAGAACGACAATCAGCCCCAGCATTTT. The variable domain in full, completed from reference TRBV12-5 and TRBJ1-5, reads DARVTQTPRHKVTEMGQEVTMRCQPILGHNTVFWYRQTMMQGLELLAYFRNRAPLDDSGMPKDRFSAEMPDATLATLKIQPSEPRDSAVYFCASGSGQNDNQPQHFGDGTRLSIL.

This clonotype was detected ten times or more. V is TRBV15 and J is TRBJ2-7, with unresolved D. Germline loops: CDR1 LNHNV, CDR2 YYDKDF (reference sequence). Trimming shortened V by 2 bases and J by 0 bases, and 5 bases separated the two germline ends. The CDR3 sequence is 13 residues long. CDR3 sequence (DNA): TGTGCCACCAGCAGACAAAGCTCCTACGAGCAGTACTTC. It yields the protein CATSRQSSYEQYF.

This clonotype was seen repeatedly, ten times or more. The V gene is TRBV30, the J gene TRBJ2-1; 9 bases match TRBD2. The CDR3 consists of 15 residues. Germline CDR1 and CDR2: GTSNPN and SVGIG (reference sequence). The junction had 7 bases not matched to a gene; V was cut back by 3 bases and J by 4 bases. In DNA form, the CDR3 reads TGTGCCTGGAGGAGGGGACTAGCACATTACAATGAGCAGTTCTTC. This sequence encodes CAWRRGLAHYNEQFF. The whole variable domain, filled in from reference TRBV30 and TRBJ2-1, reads SQTIHQWPATLVQPVGSPLSLECTVEGTSNPNLYWYRQAAGRGLQLLFYSVGIGQISSEVPQNLSASRPQDRQFILSSKKLLLSDSGFYLCAWRRGLAHYNEQFFGPGTRLTVL.

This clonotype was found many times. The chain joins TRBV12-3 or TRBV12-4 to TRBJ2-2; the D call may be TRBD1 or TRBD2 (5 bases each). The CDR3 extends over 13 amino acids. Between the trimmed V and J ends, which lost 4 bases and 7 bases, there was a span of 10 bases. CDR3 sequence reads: CASSSGAGGELFF. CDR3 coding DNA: TGTGCCAGCAGTTCCGGGGCGGGCGGGGAGCTGTTTTTT.

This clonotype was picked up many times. CDR3 coding DNA: TGTGCCAGCAGCTTGGGGCTTCCCGAGGAGGAGCAGTTCTTC. Protein sequence: CASSLGLPEEEQFF. This sequence joins TRBV7-3 and TRBJ2-1; D is possibly TRBD1 (5 bases). From germline, CDR1 is SGHTA and CDR2 FQGTGA. Trimming removed 3 bases at V and 10 bases at J, with 16 bases between. This CDR3 region has 14 residues.

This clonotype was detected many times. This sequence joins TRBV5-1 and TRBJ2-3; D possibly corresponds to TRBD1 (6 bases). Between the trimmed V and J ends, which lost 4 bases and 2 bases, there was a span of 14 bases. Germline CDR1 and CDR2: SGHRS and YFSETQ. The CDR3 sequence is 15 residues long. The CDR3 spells CASSPRTVSTDTQYF. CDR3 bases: TGCGCCAGCAGCCCTCGGACAGTCTCCACAGATACGCAGTATTTT.

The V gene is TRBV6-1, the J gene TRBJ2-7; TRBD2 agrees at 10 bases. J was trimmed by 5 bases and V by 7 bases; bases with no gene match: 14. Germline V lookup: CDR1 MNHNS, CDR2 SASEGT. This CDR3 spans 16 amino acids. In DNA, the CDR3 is TGTGCCAGCAAAGGCCCGCCTAGCGGGAGTATCGACGAGCAGTACTTC. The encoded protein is CASKGPPSGSIDEQYF.

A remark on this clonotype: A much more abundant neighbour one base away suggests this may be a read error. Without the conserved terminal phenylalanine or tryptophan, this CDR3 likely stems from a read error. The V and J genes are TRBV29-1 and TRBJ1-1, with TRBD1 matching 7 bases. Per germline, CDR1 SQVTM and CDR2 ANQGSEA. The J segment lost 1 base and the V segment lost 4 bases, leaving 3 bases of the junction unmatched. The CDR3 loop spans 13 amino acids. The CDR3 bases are TGCAGCGTTGCCGGACAGGCGAACACTGAAGCTTTCTCT. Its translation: CSVAGQANTEAFS.

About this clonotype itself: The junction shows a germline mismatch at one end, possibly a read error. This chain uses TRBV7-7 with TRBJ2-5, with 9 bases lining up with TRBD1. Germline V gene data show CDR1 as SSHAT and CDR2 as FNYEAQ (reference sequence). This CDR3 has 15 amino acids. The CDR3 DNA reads TGTGCTAGCAGCCCTGTGACAGGGGGAATGGAGACCCAGTACTTC. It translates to CASSPVTGGMETQYF.

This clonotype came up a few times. As DNA, the CDR3 is TGCAGTGCTAGAGCCGCCCCCGGGACGGAAAGCTCCTACAATGAGCAGTTCTTC. Translated: CSARAAPGTESSYNEQFF. The chain uses TRBV20-1 and TRBJ2-1; D is perhaps TRBD1 or TRBD2 (5 bases each). Trimming took off 1 base at V and 0 bases at J, with 19 bases between the two ends. The CDR3 runs 18 residues. Germline assignment: CDR1 DFQATT and CDR2 SNEGSKA (reference sequence).

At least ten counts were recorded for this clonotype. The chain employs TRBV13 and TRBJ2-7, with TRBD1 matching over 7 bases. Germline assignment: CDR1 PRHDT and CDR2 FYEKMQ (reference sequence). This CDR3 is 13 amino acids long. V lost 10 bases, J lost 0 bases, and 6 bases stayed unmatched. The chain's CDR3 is CAIRDRVSYEQYF. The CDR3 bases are TGTGCCATCCGAGACAGGGTCTCCTACGAGCAGTACTTC.

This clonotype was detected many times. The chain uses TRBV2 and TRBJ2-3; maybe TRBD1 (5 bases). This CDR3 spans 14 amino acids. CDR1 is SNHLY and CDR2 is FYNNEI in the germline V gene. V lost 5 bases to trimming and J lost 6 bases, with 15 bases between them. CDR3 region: CASSPGNYYDTQYF. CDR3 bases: TGTGCCAGCAGTCCAGGGAATTATTACGATACGCAGTATTTT.